Presented here are 3 T cell receptor beta chains from one specimen sequenced in a study of cytomegalovirus exposure and HLA in healthy donors. This PCR relied on a set of 60 Vbeta primers and 13 Jbeta primers. Profiling relied on immunoSEQ multiplex PCR, and the TCRdb table lists in-frame clones only, not all of them. The table has 110,000 to 150,000 clones, about two thirds seen once. Sample: PBMCs. Receptors were obtained from a man aged 60 to 75 in good health and CMV-seronegative.

The rearrangement links TRBV27 to TRBJ2-2; 8 bases line up with TRBD2. With 2 bases clipped from V and 0 bases from J, the junction kept 5 bases outside the gene matches. The germline gives CDR1 MNHEY, CDR2 SMNVEV (reference sequence). The CDR3 is 17 residues long. The chain's CDR3 is CASSLALTSANTGELFF. Here the CDR3 DNA reads TGTGCCAGCAGTTTAGCCCTGACTAGCGCGAACACCGGGGAGCTGTTTTTT.

This clone was observed a single time. DNA of the CDR3: TGTGCCTGCCCCTGGAGTCGCGGAAACACCATATATTTT. This gives the protein CACPWSRGNTIYF. This chain connects TRBV30 to TRBJ1-3; D uncertain. CDR3 length equals 13 residues. Germline CDR1 and CDR2: GTSNPN and SVGIG (reference sequence). Trimming cost V 6 bases and J 4 bases, with 13 bases left between them.

The V and J genes are TRBV25-1 and TRBJ1-2; the D is unclear. Per the germline V gene, CDR1 is MGHDK and CDR2 is SYGVNS. This CDR3 has 14 amino acids. V lost 3 bases and J 5 bases, leaving 13 bases between the germline ends. CDR3 coding DNA: TGTGCCAGCAGTGAGGAGGTGTCTCTTTATGGCTACACCTTC. Encoded protein: CASSEEVSLYGYTF.